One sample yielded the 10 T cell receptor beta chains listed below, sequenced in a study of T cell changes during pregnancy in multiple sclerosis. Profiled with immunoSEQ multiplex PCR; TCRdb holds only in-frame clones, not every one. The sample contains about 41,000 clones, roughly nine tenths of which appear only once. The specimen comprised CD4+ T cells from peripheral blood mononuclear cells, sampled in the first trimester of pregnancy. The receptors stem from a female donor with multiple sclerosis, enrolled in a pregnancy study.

The CDR3 region has the DNA TGTGCCAGCAGCTCTACAGGGCGCTCTGGGGCCAACGTCCTGACTTTC. Its translation is CASSSTGRSGANVLTF. The chain is built from TRBV5-6 and TRBJ2-6, with D maybe TRBD1 (6 bases). V gave up 3 bases and J gave up 0 bases, with 10 bases separating them. The length of the CDR3 is 16 residues. The germline CDR1 and CDR2 sequences are SGHDT and YYEEEE.

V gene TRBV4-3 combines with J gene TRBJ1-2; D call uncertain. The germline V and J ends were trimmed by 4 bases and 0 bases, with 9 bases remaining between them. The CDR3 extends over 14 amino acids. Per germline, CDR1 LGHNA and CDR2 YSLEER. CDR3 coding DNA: TGCGCCAGCAGCCCCTCGGAGTCTAACTATGGCTACACCTTC. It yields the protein CASSPSESNYGYTF.

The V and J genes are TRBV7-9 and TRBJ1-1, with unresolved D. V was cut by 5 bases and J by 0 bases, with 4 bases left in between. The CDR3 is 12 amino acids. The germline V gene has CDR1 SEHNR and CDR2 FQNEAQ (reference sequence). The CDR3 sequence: CASSTLNTEAFF. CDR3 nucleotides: TGTGCCAGCAGCACACTGAACACTGAAGCTTTCTTT.

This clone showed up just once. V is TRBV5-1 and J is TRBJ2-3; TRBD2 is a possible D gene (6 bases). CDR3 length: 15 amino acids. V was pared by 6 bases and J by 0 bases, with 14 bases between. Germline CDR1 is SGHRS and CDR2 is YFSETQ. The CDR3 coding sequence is TGCGCCAGCATACCCGGGGGTCCTAGCACAGATACGCAGTATTTT. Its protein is CASIPGGPSTDTQYF.

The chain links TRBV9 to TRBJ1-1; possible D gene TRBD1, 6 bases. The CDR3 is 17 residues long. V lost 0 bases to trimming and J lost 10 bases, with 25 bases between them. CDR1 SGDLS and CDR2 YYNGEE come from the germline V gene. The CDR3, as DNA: TGTGCCAGCAGCGTAGCTAACGGACAGACCAAGGACCCCCGAGCTTTCTTT. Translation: CASSVANGQTKDPRAFF.

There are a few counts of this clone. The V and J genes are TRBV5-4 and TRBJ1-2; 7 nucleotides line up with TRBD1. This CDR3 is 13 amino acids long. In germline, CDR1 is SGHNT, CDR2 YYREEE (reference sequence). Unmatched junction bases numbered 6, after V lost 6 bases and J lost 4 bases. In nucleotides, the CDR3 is TGTGCCAGCACCCCAGGGGGGTCCTATGGCTACACCTTC. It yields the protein CASTPGGSYGYTF.

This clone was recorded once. CDR3 region: CASSLIRDRGYEQYF. The CDR3 DNA follows: TGTGCCAGCAGCCTCATCCGGGACAGGGGCTACGAGCAGTACTTC. The chain couples TRBV13 to TRBJ2-7, with 10 nucleotides matching TRBD1. Germline V gene data show CDR1 as PRHDT and CDR2 as FYEKMQ (reference sequence). This CDR3 contains 15 residues. V shed 5 bases, J shed 3 bases, and the junction held 7 bases outside the gene matches.

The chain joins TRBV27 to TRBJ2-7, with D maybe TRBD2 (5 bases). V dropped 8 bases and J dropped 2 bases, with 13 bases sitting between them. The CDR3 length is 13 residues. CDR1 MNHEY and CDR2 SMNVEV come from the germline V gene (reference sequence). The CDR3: CASGRWRTYEQYF. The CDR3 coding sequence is TGTGCCAGCGGCAGGTGGAGGACCTACGAGCAGTACTTC.

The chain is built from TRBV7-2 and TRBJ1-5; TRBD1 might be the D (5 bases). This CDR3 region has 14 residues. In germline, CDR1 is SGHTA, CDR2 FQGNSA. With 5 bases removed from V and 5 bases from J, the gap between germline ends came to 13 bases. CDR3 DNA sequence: TGTGCCAGCAGCGGCCGGTCGGGGGATCAGCCCCAGCATTTT. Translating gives CASSGRSGDQPQHF. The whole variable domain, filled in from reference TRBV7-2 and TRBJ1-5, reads GAGVSQSPSNKVTEKGKDVELRCDPISGHTALYWYRQSLGQGLEFLIYFQGNSAPDKSGLPSDRFSAERTGGSVSTLTIQRTQQEDSAVYLCASSGRSGDQPQHFGDGTRLSIL.

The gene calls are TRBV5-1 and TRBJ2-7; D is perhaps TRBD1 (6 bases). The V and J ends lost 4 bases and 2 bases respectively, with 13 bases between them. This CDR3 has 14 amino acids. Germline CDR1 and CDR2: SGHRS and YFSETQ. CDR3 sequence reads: CASSERQEPYEQYF. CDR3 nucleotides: TGCGCCAGCAGCGAACGACAGGAGCCCTACGAGCAGTACTTC.